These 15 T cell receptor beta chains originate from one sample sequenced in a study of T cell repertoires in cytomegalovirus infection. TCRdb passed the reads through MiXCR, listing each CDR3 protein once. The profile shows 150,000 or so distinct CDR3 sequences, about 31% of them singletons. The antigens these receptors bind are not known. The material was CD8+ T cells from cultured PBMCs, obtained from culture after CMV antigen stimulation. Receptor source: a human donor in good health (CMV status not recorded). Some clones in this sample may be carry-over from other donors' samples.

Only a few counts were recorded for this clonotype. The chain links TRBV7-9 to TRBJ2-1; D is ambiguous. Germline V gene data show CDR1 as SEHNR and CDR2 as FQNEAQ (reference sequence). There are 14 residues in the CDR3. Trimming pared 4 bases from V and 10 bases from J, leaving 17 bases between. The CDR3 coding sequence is TGTGCCAGCAGCTCGATAAAACTTGCAGGAGAGCAGTTCTTC. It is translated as CASSSIKLAGEQFF.

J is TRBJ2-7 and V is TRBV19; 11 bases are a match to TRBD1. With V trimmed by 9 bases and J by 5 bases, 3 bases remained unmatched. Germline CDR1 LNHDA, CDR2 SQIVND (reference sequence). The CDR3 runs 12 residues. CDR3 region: CASGQGAHEQYF. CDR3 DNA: TGTGCCAGCGGACAGGGGGCCCACGAGCAGTACTTC.

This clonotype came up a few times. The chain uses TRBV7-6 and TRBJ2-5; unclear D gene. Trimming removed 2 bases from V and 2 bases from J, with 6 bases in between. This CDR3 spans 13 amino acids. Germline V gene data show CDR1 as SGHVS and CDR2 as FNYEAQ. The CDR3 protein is CASSLWEQETQYF. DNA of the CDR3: TGTGCCAGCAGCTTATGGGAACAAGAGACCCAGTACTTC.

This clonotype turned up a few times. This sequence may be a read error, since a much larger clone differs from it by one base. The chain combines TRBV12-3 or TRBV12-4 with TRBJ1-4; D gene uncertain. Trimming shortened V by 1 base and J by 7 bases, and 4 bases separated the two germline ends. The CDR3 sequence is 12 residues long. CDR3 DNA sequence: TGTGCCAGCAGTTTAGGGCTTGAAAAACTGTTTTTT. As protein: CASSLGLEKLFF.

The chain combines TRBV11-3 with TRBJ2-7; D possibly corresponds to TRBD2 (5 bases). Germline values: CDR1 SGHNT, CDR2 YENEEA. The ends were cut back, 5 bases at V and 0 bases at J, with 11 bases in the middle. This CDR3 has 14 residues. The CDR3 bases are TGTGCCAGCAGCCCTTCGGGATTCTCCTACGAGCAGTACTTC. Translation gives CASSPSGFSYEQYF.

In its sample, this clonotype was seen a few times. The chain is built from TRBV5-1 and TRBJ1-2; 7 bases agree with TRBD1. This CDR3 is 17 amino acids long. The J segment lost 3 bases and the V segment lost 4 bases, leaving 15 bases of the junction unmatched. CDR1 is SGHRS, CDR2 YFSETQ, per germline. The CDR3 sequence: CASSPLGGGVDDYGYTF. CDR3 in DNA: TGCGCCAGCAGCCCCTTGGGAGGGGGCGTAGATGACTATGGCTACACCTTC.

Here the CDR3 DNA reads TGCGCCAGCAGCTTCTGGGGAGGGGAAGAGACCCAGTACTTC. It codes for CASSFWGGEETQYF. The chain has TRBV5-1 and TRBJ2-5, with TRBD2 matching over 7 bases. This CDR3 is built from 14 residues. Trimming removed 2 bases from V and 3 bases from J; junction bases left unmatched: 4. The germline CDR1 and CDR2 sequences are SGHRS and YFSETQ.

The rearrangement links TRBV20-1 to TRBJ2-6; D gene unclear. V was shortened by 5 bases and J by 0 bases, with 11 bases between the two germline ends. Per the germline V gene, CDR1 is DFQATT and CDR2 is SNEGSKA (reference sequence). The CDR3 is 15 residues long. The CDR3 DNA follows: TGCAGTGCTTGGCCCGGCCTCTCTGGGGCCAACGTCCTGACTTTC. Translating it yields CSAWPGLSGANVLTF.

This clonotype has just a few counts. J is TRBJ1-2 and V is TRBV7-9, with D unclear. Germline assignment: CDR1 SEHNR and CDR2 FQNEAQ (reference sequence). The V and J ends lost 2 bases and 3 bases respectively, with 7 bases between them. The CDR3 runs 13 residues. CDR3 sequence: CASSLPSDYGYTF. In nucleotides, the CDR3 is TGTGCCAGCAGCTTACCGTCGGACTATGGCTACACCTTC.

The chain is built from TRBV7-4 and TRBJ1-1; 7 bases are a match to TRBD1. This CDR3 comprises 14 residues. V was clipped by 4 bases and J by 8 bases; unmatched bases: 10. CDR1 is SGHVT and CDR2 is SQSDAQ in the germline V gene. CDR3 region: CASSSTGYNEEAFF. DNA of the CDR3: TGTGCCAGCAGCTCGACAGGGTATAACGAGGAAGCTTTCTTT.

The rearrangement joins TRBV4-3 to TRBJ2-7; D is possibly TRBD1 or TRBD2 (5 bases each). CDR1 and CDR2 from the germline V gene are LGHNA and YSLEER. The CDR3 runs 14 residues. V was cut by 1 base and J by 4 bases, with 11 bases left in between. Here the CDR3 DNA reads TGCGCCAGCAGCCAAGGAGGTGGGGGTTACGAGCAGTACTTC. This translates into CASSQGGGGYEQYF.

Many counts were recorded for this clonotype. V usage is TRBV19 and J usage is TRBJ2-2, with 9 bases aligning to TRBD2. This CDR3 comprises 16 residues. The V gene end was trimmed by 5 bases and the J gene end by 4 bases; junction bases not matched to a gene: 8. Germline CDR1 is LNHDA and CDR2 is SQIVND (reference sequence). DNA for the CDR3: TGTGCCAGTAGTCACGGCGGGGGACTAGCCACCGGGGAGCTGTTTTTT. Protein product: CASSHGGGLATGELFF.

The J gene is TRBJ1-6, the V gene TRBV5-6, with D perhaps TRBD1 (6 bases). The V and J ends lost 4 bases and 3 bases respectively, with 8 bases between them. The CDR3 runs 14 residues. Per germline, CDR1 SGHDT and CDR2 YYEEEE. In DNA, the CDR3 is TGTGCCAGCAGCGTAGGGGGCTATAATTCACCCCTCCACTTT. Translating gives CASSVGGYNSPLHF.

This CDR3 is CASSTGGPDPYEQYF. DNA of the CDR3: TGTGCCAGCAGTACAGGGGGACCGGACCCCTACGAGCAGTACTTC. The chain employs TRBV9 and TRBJ2-7; 8 bases fit TRBD1. Germline V gene data show CDR1 as SGDLS and CDR2 as YYNGEE. The CDR3 contains 15 residues. Trimming at V came to 5 bases and at J to 2 bases, leaving 9 bases not matched to a gene. The full variable domain, completed using reference TRBV9 and TRBJ2-7, is DSGVTQTPKHLITATGQRVTLRCSPRSGDLSVYWYQQSLDQGLQFLIQYYNGEERAKGNILERFSAQQFPDLHSELNLSSLELGDSALYFCASSTGGPDPYEQYFGPGTRLTVT.

CDR3 loop: CASSQGAGTSYNEQFF. DNA of the CDR3: TGCGCCAGCAGCCAAGGGGCCGGGACGTCCTACAATGAGCAGTTCTTC. This chain connects TRBV4-1 to TRBJ2-1, with D perhaps being TRBD1 or TRBD2 (5 bases each). V lost 1 base to trimming and J lost 1 base, with 11 bases between them. There are 16 residues in the CDR3. From germline, CDR1 is MGHRA and CDR2 YSYEKL.